Listed below are T cell receptor beta chains from one sample, sequenced in a study of blood T cell repertoires in COVID-19. Sequencing was performed with immunoSEQ multiplex PCR; in TCRdb, only in-frame clones are kept and a portion is missing. The table has approximately 190,000 clones, roughly four fifths seen once. Specimen: peripheral blood. The receptors here all came from a woman in her 40s with acute or convalescent COVID-19. CDR3s include the opening cysteine and the closing phenylalanine or tryptophan. The D gene is left open where the match is weak. Not all rows give a size; the values are once, few, many and, for expanded clones, a class.

V gene	J gene	D gene	clone size	CDR3 DNA	CDR3 protein
TRBV6-4	TRBJ2-2	TRBD2	NA	TGTGCCAGCAGTATCGAGCGGGGGGCCGGGGAGCTGTTTTTT	CASSIERGAGELFF
TRBV3-1/TRBV3-2	TRBJ1-1	NA	NA	TGTGCCAGCAGCCTAGTAGCTAACACTGAAGCTTTCTTT	CASSLVANTEAFF
TRBV7-9	TRBJ1-1	NA	NA	TGTGCCAGCAGCTTAGCTACATACATGAACACTGAAGCTTTCTTT	CASSLATYMNTEAFF
TRBV27	TRBJ2-5	NA	NA	TGTGCCAGCAGTTTACGGGACCGCCGAGGAGGGTCGCAAGAGACCCAGTACTTC	CASSLRDRRGGSQETQYF
TRBV19	TRBJ2-1	TRBD2	NA	TGTGCCAGTAGGCCTGACTTTCGCGGGGGTCGGACGAATGAGCAGTTCTTC	CASRPDFRGGRTNEQFF
TRBV11-1	TRBJ1-1	NA	few	TGTGCCAGCAATCTCAGGGAGAACACTGAAGCTTTCTTT	CASNLRENTEAFF
TRBV19	TRBJ1-5	TRBD1	NA	TGTGCCAGTAGTACAGGGACAGGGCAAAGTCAGCCCCAGCATTTT	CASSTGTGQSQPQHF
TRBV23-1	TRBJ2-1	NA	NA	TGCGCCAGCAGTCCGGGGGATAGTCCCCATGAGCAGTTCTTC	CASSPGDSPHEQFF
TRBV2	TRBJ1-6	TRBD1	NA	TGTGCCAGCAGTGAGACAGGGGTCGCTTCACCCCTCCACTTT	CASSETGVASPLHF
TRBV5-1	TRBJ1-4	TRBD1	NA	TGCGCCAGCAGCTTGGGACAGGGGGCAACTAATGAAAAACTGTTTTTT	CASSLGQGATNEKLFF
TRBV4-2	TRBJ2-7	TRBD2	NA	TGTGCCAGCAGCCAAGATGGGTCTAGCGGGGGCCTTTACGAGCAGTACTTC	CASSQDGSSGGLYEQYF